This T cell receptor beta chain was identified in a study of CD8+CD57+ T cells in acquired aplastic anemia. In its sample, this clonotype was seen many times. The study profiled TCR beta VDJ and CDR3 using genomic DNA as template. Each CDR3 protein gets one entry after TCRdb re-called the reads with MiXCR. Of around 170,000 distinct CDR3 sequences listed, approximately 48% are singletons. Trimming removed 4 bases at V and 4 bases at J, with 9 bases between. Germline CDR1 KGHDR, CDR2 SFDVKD. The CDR3 length is 14 residues. Only patients with CD8+CD57+ cell expansion on flow cytometry were chosen for sequencing.

Sequencing used sorted CD4+, CD8+, or CD8+CD57+ T cells (not recorded which) from PBMCs. The sequence was obtained from a human donor with aplastic anemia. The gene calls are TRBV24-1 and TRBJ2-2; TRBD2 is a possible D gene (6 bases). The chain's CDR3 is CATSDQTSTGELFF. In DNA, the CDR3 is TGTGCCACCAGTGACCAGACTAGCACCGGGGAGCTGTTTTTT.